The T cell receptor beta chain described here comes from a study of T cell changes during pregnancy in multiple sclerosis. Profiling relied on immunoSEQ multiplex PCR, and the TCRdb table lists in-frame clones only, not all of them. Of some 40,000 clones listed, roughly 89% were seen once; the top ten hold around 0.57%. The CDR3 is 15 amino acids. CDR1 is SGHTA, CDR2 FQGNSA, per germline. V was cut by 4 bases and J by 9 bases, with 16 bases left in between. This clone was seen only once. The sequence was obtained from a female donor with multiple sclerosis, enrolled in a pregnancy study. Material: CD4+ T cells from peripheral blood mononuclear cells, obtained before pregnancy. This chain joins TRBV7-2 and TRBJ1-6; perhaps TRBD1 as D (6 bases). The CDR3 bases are TGTGCCAGCAGCTCACGGGCGGGGGCGGGTTCACCCCTCCACTTT. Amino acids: CASSSRAGAGSPLHF. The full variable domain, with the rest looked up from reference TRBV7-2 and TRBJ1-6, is GAGVSQSPSNKVTEKGKDVELRCDPISGHTALYWYRQSLGQGLEFLIYFQGNSAPDKSGLPSDRFSAERTGGSVSTLTIQRTQQEDSAVYLCASSSRAGAGSPLHFGNGTRLTVT.